Presented here are 31 T cell receptor beta chains from one specimen sequenced in a study of T-cell memory formation after mild COVID-19. TCRdb reprocessed the 5' RACE reads with MiXCR, giving one entry per CDR3 protein. Of tens of thousands of distinct CDR3 sequences detected, about 6.1% appear once; the ten largest clones hold under 0.9%. The material sequenced was PBMCs or a T cell subset sorted from them (not recorded which). Receptors originate from an adult who had mild COVID-19 (a few samples of this study predate the infection). Cell type and time point are not known.

The table lists this clonotype with many counts. J is TRBJ2-5 and V is TRBV5-5; 8 nucleotides line up with TRBD1. V shed 3 bases, J shed 2 bases, and the junction held 0 bases outside the gene matches. The CDR3 covers 13 residues. Germline lookup yields CDR1 SGHKS and CDR2 YYEKEE (reference sequence). CDR3 bases: TGTGCCAGCAGCTGGGACAGGCAAGAGACCCAGTACTTC. The encoded protein is CASSWDRQETQYF.

The V and J genes are TRBV29-1 and TRBJ2-2; 16 positions agree with TRBD2. V lost 6 bases and J lost 6; bases outside the gene matches: 4. The CDR3 sequence is 15 residues long. The germline V gene encodes CDR1 SQVTM and CDR2 ANQGSEA. For the CDR3, the DNA is TGCAGCGTGGGGACTAGCGGGAGGGGCCCCGGGGAGCTGTTTTTT. It yields the protein CSVGTSGRGPGELFF.

V gene TRBV7-9 combines with J gene TRBJ2-2, with D possibly TRBD1 on 6 matching bases. Trimming removed 1 base from V and 3 bases from J, with 12 bases in between. CDR3 length equals 16 residues. Germline loops: CDR1 SEHNR, CDR2 FQNEAQ (reference sequence). CDR3 coding DNA: TGTGCCAGCAGCTTAGATCGGACAGCCTACACCGGGGAGCTGTTTTTT. Translating gives CASSLDRTAYTGELFF.

This clonotype was detected ten times or more. The chain has TRBV3-1 and TRBJ2-1, with D tentatively TRBD2 (6 bases). Germline CDR1 LGHDT, CDR2 YNNKEL (reference sequence). The V end was cut by 0 bases, the J end by 5 bases, with 8 bases between. The CDR3 runs 14 residues. Here the CDR3 reads CASSQDWGDNEQFF. The CDR3 region has the DNA TGTGCCAGCAGCCAAGATTGGGGGGACAATGAGCAGTTCTTC.

This clonotype was seen at least ten times. This chain connects TRBV7-2 to TRBJ1-1; 7 bases are shared with TRBD1. The CDR3 consists of 13 residues. Germline V gene sequence: CDR1 SGHTA, CDR2 FQGNSA. The trim removed 5 bases at V and 8 bases at J, leaving 8 bases unmatched. The CDR3 is CASSPDRVQEAFF. The CDR3 nucleotides are TGTGCCAGCAGCCCCGACAGGGTGCAGGAAGCTTTCTTT.

V is TRBV18 and J is TRBJ2-2; possibly TRBD2 for D (5 bases). This CDR3 comprises 16 residues. CDR1 is KGHSH and CDR2 is LQKENI in the germline V gene. The germline V and J ends were trimmed by 0 bases and 2 bases, with 10 bases remaining between them. CDR3 in amino acids: CASSPPGALNTGELFF. The CDR3 DNA reads as TGTGCCAGCTCACCACCGGGAGCTCTAAACACCGGGGAGCTGTTTTTT. Full variable domain (outside the CDR3, taken from reference TRBV18 and TRBJ2-2): NAGVMQNPRHLVRRRGQEARLRCSPMKGHSHVYWYRQLPEEGLKFMVYLQKENIIDESGMPKERFSAEFPKEGPSILRIQQVVRGDSAAYFCASSPPGALNTGELFFGEGSRLTVL.

This clonotype was seen many times. The V gene is TRBV11-2, the J gene TRBJ2-7, with D possibly being TRBD2 (7 bases). The length of the CDR3 is 16 residues. Germline V gene lookup returns CDR1 SGHAT and CDR2 FQNNGV. V lost 1 base and J lost 3, with 16 bases in between. The CDR3 nucleotides read TGTGCCAGCAGCTTAGGGGCGGGGGCGGTTTTCTACGAGCAGTACTTC. Translating it yields CASSLGAGAVFYEQYF.

The sample holds many counts of this clonotype. The V call is TRBV12-3 or TRBV12-4, the J call TRBJ2-7, with D perhaps TRBD2 (7 bases). The CDR3 sequence is 15 residues long. V lost 5 bases to trimming and J lost 4 bases, with 18 bases between them. DNA for the CDR3: TGTGCCAGCAGTAAGGGGGGGGCTGGAAGGTACGAGCAGTACTTC. This gives the protein CASSKGGAGRYEQYF.

This clonotype has a count of ten or more. V is TRBV10-3 and J is TRBJ1-1; D remains ambiguous. The CDR3 has 13 amino acids. The germline CDR1 and CDR2 sequences are ENHRY and SYGVKD. V lost 3 bases to trimming and J lost 1 base, with 6 bases between them. CDR3 loop: CAISDRRNTEAFF. The CDR3 DNA sequence: TGTGCCATCAGTGATCGGAGGAACACTGAAGCTTTCTTT.

A single count supports this clonotype. This rearrangement joins TRBV7-2 to TRBJ2-1, with TRBD2 identical over 10 bases. The V gene's germline CDR1 is SGHTA and CDR2 FQGNSA. V shed 2 bases and J 4 bases; nucleotides not matched to a gene: 8. The CDR3 runs 17 residues. The CDR3 DNA reads TGTGCCAGCAGCTTAAGTGCATCTAGCGGGAGTTACAATGAGCAGTTCTTC. As protein: CASSLSASSGSYNEQFF.

This clonotype showed up many times. The V and J genes are TRBV4-2 and TRBJ2-1, with D possibly matching TRBD1 (6 bases). The germline V and J ends were trimmed by 0 bases and 5 bases, with 8 bases remaining between them. The CDR3 has 14 amino acids. Germline CDR1 and CDR2: LGHNA and YNFKEQ. CDR3 nucleotide sequence: TGTGCCAGCAGCCAAGACCCAGGGGACAATGAGCAGTTCTTC. It yields the protein CASSQDPGDNEQFF.

This clonotype was observed a handful of times. The genes are TRBV5-4 and TRBJ1-1; 8 positions agree with TRBD1. CDR1 and CDR2 (germline): SGHNT, YYREEE (reference sequence). CDR3 length equals 14 residues. Trimming took 0 bases from V and 6 from J; bases not matched to a gene: 4. This CDR3 is CASSLAGQAPEAFF. CDR3 nucleotides: TGTGCCAGCAGCTTGGCGGGACAGGCCCCTGAAGCTTTCTTT.

This clonotype appeared many times. V gene TRBV18 combines with J gene TRBJ1-6; 8 nucleotides line up with TRBD1. Germline V gives CDR1 KGHSH, CDR2 LQKENI. V dropped 6 bases and J dropped 6; count of bases not matched to a gene: 7. This CDR3 has 15 amino acids. This CDR3 reads CASSTDRARNSPLHF. The CDR3 DNA is TGTGCCAGCTCCACGGACAGGGCGCGTAATTCACCCCTCCACTTT.

This clonotype is medium-sized. J is TRBJ2-1 and V is TRBV5-1; 8 nucleotides line up with TRBD2. Germline CDR1 is SGHRS and CDR2 is YFSETQ. The length of the CDR3 is 13 residues. The V segment lost 4 bases and the J segment 5 bases; nucleotides outside the gene matches: 2. The CDR3 region has the DNA TGCGCCAGCAGCAGCGGGAGCAACAATGAGCAGTTCTTC. It translates to CASSSGSNNEQFF.

This clonotype has a handful of counts. DNA of the CDR3: TGCGCCAGCAGCCCGCCGGCAGGTTCCTACGAGCAGTACTTC. Translation: CASSPPAGSYEQYF. This chain uses TRBV5-1 with TRBJ2-7; D is unclear. The CDR3 sequence is 14 residues long. The V gene's germline CDR1 is SGHRS and CDR2 YFSETQ. V lost 4 bases to trimming and J lost 1 base, with 12 bases between them.

This clonotype was seen more than once but under ten times. V gene TRBV3-1 combines with J gene TRBJ2-5, with D perhaps matching TRBD1 (6 bases). Germline V gives CDR1 LGHDT, CDR2 YNNKEL (reference sequence). V was shortened by 1 base and J by 5 bases, with 14 bases between the two germline ends. This CDR3 contains 15 residues. The CDR3 bases are TGTGCCAGCAGCCAAGCCGGGGCTCAGGGGGAGACCCAGTACTTC. Its translation: CASSQAGAQGETQYF.

The V and J genes are TRBV20-1 and TRBJ2-2, with TRBD1 matching over 10 bases. Germline CDR1 is DFQATT and CDR2 is SNEGSKA (reference sequence). The length of the CDR3 is 14 residues. V gave up 5 bases and J gave up 2 bases; unmatched junction bases: 2. The CDR3 loop reads CSARDRGNTGELFF. DNA for the CDR3: TGCAGTGCTCGGGACAGGGGAAACACCGGGGAGCTGTTTTTT.

The chain has TRBV24-1 and TRBJ2-2, with 7 bases aligning to TRBD2. V shed 9 bases and J 0 bases; nucleotides not matched to a gene: 9. This CDR3 has 16 amino acids. CDR1 and CDR2 (germline): KGHDR, SFDVKD. The CDR3: CATASTREANTGELFF. CDR3 in DNA: TGTGCCACCGCGTCGACCCGGGAGGCGAACACCGGGGAGCTGTTTTTT.

This clonotype appeared many times. The chain couples TRBV5-6 to TRBJ2-1, with D possibly TRBD2 on 5 matching bases. There are 15 residues in the CDR3. The V gene's germline CDR1 is SGHDT and CDR2 YYEEEE. The V end was cut by 2 bases, the J end by 0 bases, with 9 bases between. CDR3 nucleotide sequence: TGTGCCAGCAGCTTAGATGGACTCTCCTACAATGAGCAGTTCTTC. Its translation is CASSLDGLSYNEQFF.

This clonotype was seen only a few times. The chain employs TRBV27 and TRBJ2-3, with TRBD2 matching 11 bases. CDR1 MNHEY and CDR2 SMNVEV come from the germline V gene (reference sequence). V dropped 5 bases and J dropped 4; count of bases not matched to a gene: 8. The CDR3 spans 16 residues. CDR3 coding DNA: TGTGCCAGCAGTCGAGCTAGCGGGGGGCGACCAGATACGCAGTATTTT. Translated, it gives CASSRASGGRPDTQYF.

This clonotype appeared many times. This chain joins TRBV25-1 and TRBJ2-4; D ambiguous. Germline values: CDR1 MGHDK, CDR2 SYGVNS. V lost 5 bases to trimming and J lost 7 bases, with 6 bases between them. The CDR3 extends over 11 amino acids. The CDR3 sequence: CASSFTNIQYF. CDR3 DNA sequence: TGTGCCAGCAGTTTTACGAACATTCAGTACTTC.

V is TRBV29-1 and J is TRBJ2-2; maybe TRBD1 (6 bases). V was pared by 5 bases and J by 3 bases, with 16 bases between. The length of the CDR3 is 15 residues. Germline lookup yields CDR1 SQVTM and CDR2 ANQGSEA. CDR3 coding DNA: TGCAGCGTTCAATACCCGGACAGTCACACCGGGGAGCTGTTTTTT. This encodes CSVQYPDSHTGELFF.

This clonotype has ten or more counts. The gene calls are TRBV7-2 and TRBJ2-7, with 7 bases aligning to TRBD2. J was trimmed by 3 bases and V by 4 bases; bases with no gene match: 3. This CDR3 has 13 amino acids. Germline assignment: CDR1 SGHTA and CDR2 FQGNSA. The CDR3 coding sequence is TGTGCCAGCAGCTCGGGACTACTCTACGAGCAGTACTTC. It codes for CASSSGLLYEQYF. Together with reference TRBV7-2 and TRBJ2-7, the CDR3 gives the full variable domain: GAGVSQSPSNKVTEKGKDVELRCDPISGHTALYWYRQSLGQGLEFLIYFQGNSAPDKSGLPSDRFSAERTGGSVSTLTIQRTQQEDSAVYLCASSSGLLYEQYFGPGTRLTVT.

In its sample, this clonotype was seen many times. The rearrangement joins TRBV5-1 to TRBJ2-3, with D possibly matching TRBD2 (5 bases). Germline V gives CDR1 SGHRS, CDR2 YFSETQ. V lost 2 bases to trimming and J lost 7 bases, with 8 bases between them. The CDR3 sequence is 12 residues long. The CDR3 DNA sequence: TGCGCCAGCAGCTTAGAGGGTTATACGCAGTATTTT. Protein product: CASSLEGYTQYF.

Written as DNA, the CDR3 is TGTGCCAGCAGCGTAGAACAGGGTCAAAATTCACCCCTCCACTTT. It encodes CASSVEQGQNSPLHF. The genes are TRBV9 and TRBJ1-6, with a tentative D call TRBD1 (6 bases). The CDR3 length is 15 residues. V was pared by 0 bases and J by 7 bases, with 11 bases between. Germline CDR1 and CDR2: SGDLS and YYNGEE.

V usage is TRBV15 and J usage is TRBJ1-2; the D is unclear. Germline CDR1 reads LNHNV; CDR2 reads YYDKDF (reference sequence). V lost 0 bases and J lost 4, with 15 bases in between. This CDR3 has 16 residues. CDR3 sequence: CATSRDAPLAAYGYTF. The CDR3 nucleotides are TGTGCCACCAGCAGAGATGCGCCCCTTGCCGCCTATGGCTACACCTTC.

This clonotype showed up just a few times. The CDR3 loop reads CASSQGEGLYNEQFF. CDR3 sequence (DNA): TGTGCCAGCAGCCAAGGCGAGGGCCTTTACAATGAGCAGTTCTTC. The rearrangement joins TRBV14 to TRBJ2-1; possibly TRBD2 for D (5 bases). Trimming took off 1 base at V and 4 bases at J, with 11 bases between the two ends. Germline values: CDR1 SGHDN, CDR2 FVKESK. There are 15 residues in the CDR3.

Only a few counts were recorded for this clonotype. This CDR3 is CASSLYPRDGYTF. Written as DNA, the CDR3 is TGTGCCAGCAGCTTATACCCCAGGGATGGCTACACCTTC. The gene calls are TRBV7-6 and TRBJ1-2; tentatively, D is TRBD1 (5 bases). V lost 2 bases to trimming and J lost 6 bases, with 10 bases between them. CDR3 length: 13 residues. CDR1 is SGHVS, CDR2 FNYEAQ, per germline. The entire variable domain, with the rest obtained from reference TRBV7-6 and TRBJ1-2, is as follows: GAGVSQSPRYKVTKRGQDVALRCDPISGHVSLYWYRQALGQGPEFLTYFNYEAQQDKSGLPNDRFSAERPEGSISTLTIQRTEQRDSAMYRCASSLYPRDGYTFGSGTRLTVV.

This clonotype was seen many times. This rearrangement joins TRBV7-6 to TRBJ2-5; tentative D call: TRBD1 (6 bases). The germline gives CDR1 SGHVS, CDR2 FNYEAQ. V shed 5 bases and J shed 2 bases, with 21 bases lying between them. CDR3 size: 17 residues. The CDR3 nucleotides are TGTGCCAGCAGCCCCTCGGCCCGGACAGAAGTTCAAGAGACCCAGTACTTC. This translates into CASSPSARTEVQETQYF.

This clonotype has a handful of counts. The gene calls are TRBV28 and TRBJ2-2; 11 nucleotides align to TRBD1. The CDR3 is 17 amino acids. With V trimmed by 6 bases and J by 4 bases, 10 bases remained unmatched. CDR1 is MDHEN, CDR2 SYDVKM, per germline. Here the CDR3 reads CASRSYAGTGGTGELFF. The CDR3 bases are TGTGCCAGCAGGAGTTACGCCGGGACAGGGGGCACCGGGGAGCTGTTTTTT.

By proportion, this clonotype is medium-sized. This chain uses TRBV7-2 with TRBJ2-3, with D perhaps matching TRBD2 (6 bases). The CDR3 consists of 13 residues. Trimming removed 0 bases from V and 6 bases from J, with 7 bases in between. Germline CDR1 and CDR2: SGHTA and FQGNSA. The CDR3 sequence: CASSLASGDTQYF. The CDR3 DNA sequence: TGTGCCAGCAGCTTAGCTAGCGGCGATACGCAGTATTTT.